The 20 T cell receptor beta chains presented below share a single source sample, sequenced in a study of cytomegalovirus exposure and HLA in healthy donors. Repertoires were generated with immunoSEQ multiplex PCR, while TCRdb's copy carries only in-frame clones and drops some. Among approximately 44,000 clones listed, just over 85% were seen once. The specimen sequenced was PBMCs. Receptors originate from a woman aged 25 to 45 in good health and CMV-seronegative.

The chain has TRBV27 and TRBJ1-5, with 8 positions matching TRBD1. CDR1 MNHEY and CDR2 SMNVEV come from the germline V gene (reference sequence). This CDR3 has 13 amino acids. The V segment lost 5 bases and the J segment 9 bases; nucleotides outside the gene matches: 6. The CDR3 DNA is TGTGCCAGCAGTCGACAGGGGTTTGGGCCCCAGCATTTT. It codes for CASSRQGFGPQHF.

A word on this clone: The germline gene is not matched at one end of the junction; a read error may be the cause. The CDR3 spells CASRITGGNEQFF. In DNA form, the CDR3 reads TGCGCCAGCAGGATCACGGGGGGCAATGAGCAGTTCTTC. The genes are TRBV11-3 and TRBJ2-1; 7 bases are shared with TRBD2. The germline V gene encodes CDR1 SGHNT and CDR2 YENEEA. CDR3 size: 13 residues.

The rearrangement links TRBV9 to TRBJ1-1, with 7 bases matching TRBD1. After removal of 3 bases from V and 8 bases from J, the junction contained 7 bases not matched to a gene. CDR1 is SGDLS, CDR2 YYNGEE, per germline. This CDR3 region has 13 residues. The CDR3 DNA reads as TGTGCCAGCAGCGGGGCAGGGGGGAAGGAAGCTTTCTTT. Translation: CASSGAGGKEAFF.

The chain links TRBV28 to TRBJ2-3, with 7 bases identical to TRBD1. This CDR3 is 17 amino acids long. J was trimmed by 6 bases and V by 5 bases; bases with no gene match: 17. Germline V gene sequence: CDR1 MDHEN, CDR2 SYDVKM. For the CDR3, the DNA is TGTGCCAGCAGTCCACTTGGGGCCGGGACAGACGACGATACGCAGTATTTT. Translation: CASSPLGAGTDDDTQYF.

The count of this clone is one. The germline gene is not matched at one end of the junction; a read error may be the cause. The genes are TRBV11-3 and TRBJ2-2; D is perhaps TRBD1 (5 bases). The CDR3 has 15 residues. CDR1 and CDR2 from the germline V gene are SGHNT and YENEEA. This CDR3 is CASSPQGPNTGELFF. CDR3 DNA sequence: TGCGCCAGCAGTCCTCAGGGCCCGAACACCGGGGAGCTGTTTTTT.

J is TRBJ1-3 and V is TRBV4-1; 7 nucleotides match TRBD1. V dropped 4 bases and J dropped 3; count of bases not matched to a gene: 9. The germline CDR1 and CDR2 sequences are MGHRA and YSYEKL. CDR3 length: 16 residues. The CDR3: CASSPRTGDSGNTIYF. CDR3 bases: TGCGCCAGCAGCCCGCGCACAGGGGACAGTGGAAACACCATATATTTT.

The J gene is TRBJ2-7, the V gene TRBV5-3; D is ambiguous. TRBV5-3 is annotated as an ORF whose role is uncertain. The CDR3 length is 13 residues. Trimming stripped 0 bases from V and 5 bases from J, with 9 bases between. CDR3 in amino acids: CARSLDPRDEQYF. CDR3 coding DNA: TGTGCCAGAAGCTTGGACCCTCGGGACGAGCAGTACTTC.

This clone was seen a handful of times. This rearrangement joins TRBV27 to TRBJ2-7; TRBD2 agrees at 9 bases. The CDR3 runs 16 residues. In germline, CDR1 is MNHEY, CDR2 SMNVEV (reference sequence). The ends lost 3 bases at V and 7 bases at J; junction bases unmatched: 13. CDR3 nucleotide sequence: TGTGCCAGCAGTTTTTTATTCGGGGGACTAGCAAATGAGCAGTACTTC. This translates into CASSFLFGGLANEQYF.

In its sample, this clone was seen once. V is TRBV4-1 and J is TRBJ2-2; the D gene is possibly TRBD2 (6 bases). V lost 8 bases and J 6 bases, leaving 10 bases between the germline ends. The V gene's germline CDR1 is MGHRA and CDR2 YSYEKL. CDR3 size: 12 residues. The chain's CDR3 is CASGGIPGELFF. CDR3 sequence (DNA): TGCGCCAGCGGGGGGATCCCCGGGGAGCTGTTTTTT.

The chain employs TRBV20-1 and TRBJ2-7, with unresolved D. Trimming took 1 base from V and 3 from J, leaving 4 bases between them. Germline loops: CDR1 DFQATT, CDR2 SNEGSKA (reference sequence). The CDR3 is made up of 11 amino acids. The CDR3 coding sequence is TGCAGTGCTAGAGCAGACTACGAGCAGTACTTC. It encodes CSARADYEQYF.

Only one count was recorded for this clone. The J gene is TRBJ2-3, the V gene TRBV7-2; maybe TRBD1 (5 bases). The CDR3 has 11 amino acids. Between the trimmed V and J ends, which lost 5 bases and 9 bases, there was a span of 9 bases. The germline V gene has CDR1 SGHTA and CDR2 FQGNSA. Written as DNA, the CDR3 is TGTGCCAGCAGCACGTCAGGGACGCAGTATTTT. This gives the protein CASSTSGTQYF.

This rearrangement joins TRBV28 to TRBJ1-3; D not resolved. This CDR3 contains 16 residues. Per germline, CDR1 MDHEN and CDR2 SYDVKM. The ends were cut back, 2 bases at V and 1 base at J, with 12 bases in the middle. In nucleotides, the CDR3 is TGTGCCAGCAGTTTAGGTGTCCAGGCGTCTGGAAACACCATATATTTT. Amino acids: CASSLGVQASGNTIYF.

The CDR3 reads CASSLFGTSANTGELFF. As DNA, the CDR3 is TGTGCCAGCAGTTTATTTGGGACTAGCGCAAACACCGGGGAGCTGTTTTTT. The gene calls are TRBV27 and TRBJ2-2; 10 nucleotides agree with TRBD2. The trim removed 1 base at V and 2 bases at J, leaving 4 bases unmatched. The CDR3 contains 17 residues. The germline V gene encodes CDR1 MNHEY and CDR2 SMNVEV (reference sequence).

The V call is TRBV25-1, the J call TRBJ1-2, with 7 bases fitting TRBD1. The CDR3 has 13 residues. The V gene end was trimmed by 6 bases and the J gene end by 2 bases; junction bases not matched to a gene: 3. The germline V gene encodes CDR1 MGHDK and CDR2 SYGVNS. In DNA, the CDR3 is TGTGCCAGCAGCCTACAGGGGAACTATGGCTACACCTTC. This gives the protein CASSLQGNYGYTF.

This chain links TRBV12-2 with TRBJ2-7; the DNA was not used to check the table's D call, TRBD2. TRBV12-2 is a recognized pseudogene. CDR3 length: 14 amino acids. The CDR3 is CASRLETSGYEQYF. CDR3 DNA sequence: TGTGCAAGTCGCTTAGAGACTAGCGGATACGAGCAGTACTTC.

The chain carries TRBV27 and TRBJ2-3; no clear D gene. The CDR3 length is 13 residues. The germline CDR1 and CDR2 sequences are MNHEY and SMNVEV (reference sequence). The germline V and J ends were trimmed by 6 bases and 5 bases, with 12 bases remaining between them. The CDR3 sequence is CASRRFLLDTQYF. Here the CDR3 DNA reads TGTGCCAGCAGGCGTTTTTTGCTAGATACGCAGTATTTT.

V is TRBV9 and J is TRBJ2-3; D may be TRBD2 (6 bases). Per germline, CDR1 SGDLS and CDR2 YYNGEE. V lost 3 bases and J lost 3, with 14 bases in between. The CDR3 is made up of 15 amino acids. This CDR3 reads CASSAGLGGTDTQYF. For the CDR3, the DNA is TGTGCCAGCAGCGCCGGGTTGGGGGGAACAGATACGCAGTATTTT.

This chain uses TRBV5-1 with TRBJ1-2; 7 bases line up with TRBD1. The CDR3 is 17 amino acids. CDR1 is SGHRS, CDR2 YFSETQ, per germline. V was pared by 3 bases and J by 0 bases, with 11 bases of the junction left unmatched. CDR3 DNA sequence: TGCGCCAGCAGCTCCGGAGACAGGGCGGAAGCTAACTATGGCTACACCTTC. Translated, it gives CASSSGDRAEANYGYTF.

The chain couples TRBV2 to TRBJ2-7; maybe TRBD2 (5 bases). CDR1 is SNHLY, CDR2 FYNNEI, per germline. Trimming shortened V by 6 bases and J by 3 bases, and 15 bases separated the two germline ends. The CDR3 length is 14 residues. This CDR3 reads CASSGEGVRYEQYF. The DNA for the CDR3 is TGTGCCAGCAGCGGTGAGGGAGTTCGCTACGAGCAGTACTTC.

This clone was seen a single time. The chain carries TRBV10-3 and TRBJ2-3, with 12 bases that match TRBD2. Trimming removed 0 bases from V and 4 bases from J; junction bases left unmatched: 5. The CDR3 contains 17 residues. Germline values: CDR1 ENHRY, CDR2 SYGVKD. CDR3 region: CAISESMTSGSADTQYF. CDR3 bases: TGTGCCATCAGTGAGTCAATGACTAGCGGGAGCGCAGATACGCAGTATTTT.